Below are 8 T cell receptor beta chains sequenced from a single sample in a study of T cells in Graves' hyperthyroidism and ophthalmopathy. The CDR3 regions of TCR beta were amplified from RNA transcripts. HTBI primers were used for first-round RT-PCR of the TCR CDR3. TCRdb ran MiXCR on the multiplex PCR reads and lists one entry per CDR3 protein. The sample has hundreds of thousands of distinct CDR3 sequences; around 20% are singletons. The sequenced sample consisted of blood. These receptors were collected from a woman between 50 and 59 years old with Graves' hyperthyroidism that later progressed to Graves' ophthalmopathy.

Many counts were recorded for this clonotype. The chain recombines TRBV20-1 with TRBJ1-1; weak D call: TRBD1 (5 bases). V lost 0 bases and J 1 base, leaving 9 bases between the germline ends. Per germline, CDR1 DFQATT and CDR2 SNEGSKA (reference sequence). The length of the CDR3 is 14 residues. The chain's CDR3 is CSARDLDRNTEAFF. DNA for the CDR3: TGCAGTGCTAGAGATCTTGACAGGAACACTGAAGCTTTCTTT.

The chain joins TRBV6-1 to TRBJ2-7; TRBD1 matches at 8 bases. After removal of 3 bases from V and 6 bases from J, the junction contained 28 bases not matched to a gene. The CDR3 totals 21 residues. Germline CDR1 reads MNHNS; CDR2 reads SASEGT. CDR3 residues: CASSDSSPEATGVTSWSEQYF. Written as DNA, the CDR3 is TGTGCCAGCAGTGACTCCAGCCCCGAGGCGACAGGGGTGACTTCTTGGTCCGAGCAGTACTTC.

This clonotype was counted at least ten times. The V and J genes are TRBV11-2 and TRBJ2-1, with 8 bases matching TRBD2. V trimming: 1 base; J trimming: 12 bases; junction bases outside the gene matches: 8. The length of the CDR3 is 14 residues. Germline V lookup: CDR1 SGHAT, CDR2 FQNNGV. The CDR3 coding sequence is TGTGCCAGCAGCTTAGCGGGGGGGACGCTGGGGCAGTTCTTC. Translating it yields CASSLAGGTLGQFF.

This clonotype appeared many times. The chain carries TRBV3-1 and TRBJ1-1; tentatively, D is TRBD1 (6 bases). This CDR3 region has 15 residues. Trimming pared 1 base from V and 1 base from J, leaving 10 bases between. Germline V gene lookup returns CDR1 LGHDT and CDR2 YNNKEL (reference sequence). CDR3 DNA: TGTGCCAGCAGCCAAGCCGGACAGCCGAACACTGAAGCTTTCTTT. Its protein is CASSQAGQPNTEAFF.

This sequence joins TRBV4-1 and TRBJ1-4; D possibly corresponds to TRBD1 (6 bases). V was cut by 6 bases and J by 3 bases, with 11 bases left in between. Per germline, CDR1 MGHRA and CDR2 YSYEKL. The CDR3 runs to 14 residues. The CDR3: CASRIEGANEKLFF. In DNA, the CDR3 is TGCGCCAGCAGGATCGAGGGGGCTAATGAAAAACTGTTTTTT.

V and J are TRBV7-8 and TRBJ1-3; D is perhaps TRBD1 (5 bases). The V gene lost 2 bases and the J gene lost 4 bases, with 12 bases spanning the gap. Germline values: CDR1 SGHVS, CDR2 FQNEAQ. This CDR3 has 15 residues. The CDR3 reads CASSLSSTGGNTIYF. CDR3 DNA sequence: TGTGCCAGCAGCTTATCCAGTACAGGAGGAAACACCATATATTTT.

This chain links TRBV9 with TRBJ2-3; D is perhaps TRBD1 or TRBD2 (5 bases each). Trimming took off 0 bases at V and 0 bases at J, with 11 bases between the two ends. CDR1 and CDR2 from the germline V gene are SGDLS and YYNGEE. This CDR3 region has 16 residues. CDR3 loop: CASSVGGSPSTDTQYF. CDR3 bases: TGTGCCAGCAGCGTAGGGGGGTCGCCTAGCACAGATACGCAGTATTTT.

This rearrangement joins TRBV6-5 to TRBJ1-5; TRBD1 is a possible D gene (5 bases). Germline loops: CDR1 MNHEY, CDR2 SVGAGI. The CDR3 is made up of 17 amino acids. V was cut by 2 bases and J by 4 bases, with 18 bases left in between. The CDR3 sequence: CASSYTSPGLKNQPQHF. CDR3 DNA: TGTGCCAGCAGTTACACTTCGCCGGGACTGAAGAATCAGCCCCAGCATTTT.